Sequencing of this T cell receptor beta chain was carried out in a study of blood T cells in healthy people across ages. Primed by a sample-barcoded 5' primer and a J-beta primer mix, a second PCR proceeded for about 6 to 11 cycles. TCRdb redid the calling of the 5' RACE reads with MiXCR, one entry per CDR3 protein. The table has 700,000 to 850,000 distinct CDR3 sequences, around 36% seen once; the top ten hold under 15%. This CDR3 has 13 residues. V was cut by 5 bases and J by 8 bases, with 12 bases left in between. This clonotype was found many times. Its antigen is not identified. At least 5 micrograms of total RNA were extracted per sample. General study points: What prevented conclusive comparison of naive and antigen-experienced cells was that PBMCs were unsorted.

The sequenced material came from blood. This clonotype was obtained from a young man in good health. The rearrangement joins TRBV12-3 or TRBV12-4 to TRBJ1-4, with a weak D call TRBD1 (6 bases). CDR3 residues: CASSPPGAEKLFF. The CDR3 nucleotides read TGTGCCAGCAGTCCCCCGGGGGCGGAAAAACTGTTTTTT.